One sample yielded the 20 T cell receptor beta chains listed below, sequenced in a study of vaccination and CD4 T cells after COVID-19. With the Oncomine TCR Beta short-read assay, DNA from cultured CD4+ T cells was sequenced. TCRdb re-analysed the PCR reads in MiXCR, keeping a single row per CDR3 protein. The sample carries 8,500 to 10,000 distinct CDR3 sequences, around 37% recorded once. Their antigen targets remain unknown. Treatment indicated: roughly ten-day PBMC culture with coronavirus spike peptide pools or control peptides (ViraFEST assay). Sequenced input: CD4+ T cells from blood, cultured in vitro. The receptors were gathered from a human donor who had recovered from COVID-19.

With respect to this clonotype: Sequence at one end of the junction differs from germline and may be a read error. V is TRBV20-1 and J is TRBJ2-3; possibly TRBD1 for D (6 bases). Germline loops: CDR1 DFQATT, CDR2 SNEGSKA (reference sequence). CDR3 size: 15 residues. The chain's CDR3 is CSASSQGGSIDTQYF. CDR3 bases: TGCAGTGCTTCTTCACAGGGTGGGAGCATAGATACGCAGTATTTT.

This clonotype was detected once. This sequence joins TRBV5-1 and TRBJ1-4, with a possible D match to TRBD1 (6 bases). Deletions cut 2 bases from V and 4 bases from J, with 9 bases between. CDR1 is SGHRS and CDR2 is YFSETQ in the germline V gene. The CDR3 has 14 amino acids. Here the CDR3 DNA reads TGCGCCAGCAGCTTACAACAGGGTAATGAAAAACTGTTTTTT. This codes for CASSLQQGNEKLFF. The complete variable domain, with remaining parts taken from reference TRBV5-1 and TRBJ1-4, reads KAGVTQTPRYLIKTRGQQVTLSCSPISGHRSVSWYQQTPGQGLQFLFEYFSETQRNKGNFPGRFSGRQFSNSRSEMNVSTLELGDSALYLCASSLQQGNEKLFFGSGTQLSVL.

The chain recombines TRBV19 with TRBJ1-2; D not resolved. V gave up 2 bases and J gave up 4 bases, with 11 bases separating them. CDR1 and CDR2 from the germline V gene are LNHDA and SQIVND (reference sequence). The CDR3 sequence is 14 residues long. The CDR3 nucleotides are TGTGCCAGTAGTATAAGTCAGAGTCCCTATGGCTACACCTTC. Its translation is CASSISQSPYGYTF.

The J gene is TRBJ1-6, the V gene TRBV19; D unclear. The CDR3 contains 14 residues. Germline V gene data show CDR1 as LNHDA and CDR2 as SQIVND (reference sequence). The V end was cut by 3 bases, the J end by 7 bases, with 10 bases between. In DNA form, the CDR3 reads TGTGCCAGTAGTATCGCGGGTGCGAATTCACCCCTCCACTTT. Its translation is CASSIAGANSPLHF. The full variable domain, its missing parts supplied by reference TRBV19 and TRBJ1-6, is DGGITQSPKYLFRKEGQNVTLSCEQNLNHDAMYWYRQDPGQGLRLIYYSQIVNDFQKGDIAEGYSVSREKKESFPLTVTSAQKNPTAFYLCASSIAGANSPLHFGNGTRLTVT.

The genes are TRBV6-4 and TRBJ1-4; D uncertain. Germline values: CDR1 MRHNA, CDR2 SNTAGT. This CDR3 has 14 amino acids. V lost 5 bases to trimming and J lost 8 bases, with 15 bases between them. Here the CDR3 reads CASSLRPPREKLFF. For the CDR3, the DNA is TGTGCCAGCAGTCTCAGACCGCCTAGAGAAAAACTGTTTTTT.

This clonotype was detected only a few times. J is TRBJ2-1 and V is TRBV10-3; 11 bases match TRBD2. This CDR3 spans 15 amino acids. V shed 6 bases and J 10 bases; nucleotides not matched to a gene: 11. Germline CDR1 is ENHRY and CDR2 is SYGVKD. CDR3 loop: CAISEGTSGPREQFF. CDR3 bases: TGTGCCATCAGCGAAGGGACTAGCGGACCGAGAGAGCAGTTCTTC.

V gene TRBV6-1 combines with J gene TRBJ1-1, with D perhaps matching TRBD1 (5 bases). V was trimmed by 6 bases and J by 1 base, leaving 24 bases between them. Germline assignment: CDR1 MNHNS and CDR2 SASEGT. CDR3 size: 18 residues. CDR3 bases: TGTGCCAGCAGCCCTTCACCCGGGACTCCATTTGGGAACACTGAAGCTTTCTTT. As protein: CASSPSPGTPFGNTEAFF.

The rearrangement uses TRBV30 and TRBJ1-1; 12 positions match TRBD1. The CDR3 length is 17 residues. Germline V gene lookup returns CDR1 GTSNPN and CDR2 SVGIG (reference sequence). J gave up 2 bases and V 4 bases, and 11 bases lay outside the gene matches. The CDR3 DNA reads as TGTGCCTGGACCCGGGACAGGGGGCCTCCGGTAAACACTGAAGCTTTCTTT. Protein: CAWTRDRGPPVNTEAFF.

J is TRBJ2-2 and V is TRBV12-3 or TRBV12-4; D is unclear. With 10 bases removed from V and 7 bases from J, the gap between germline ends came to 16 bases. The CDR3 contains 13 residues. CDR3: CATLGSPNGELFF. The CDR3 nucleotides are TGTGCCACCCTAGGTAGCCCCAACGGGGAGCTGTTTTTT.

This chain joins TRBV5-1 and TRBJ1-1, with TRBD1 matching over 8 bases. CDR3 size: 17 residues. Germline-derived CDR1 and CDR2 are SGHRS and YFSETQ. V lost 0 bases, J lost 3 bases, and 10 bases stayed unmatched. Here the CDR3 DNA reads TGCGCCAGCAGCTTGGCCGTAAGGTTGACAGGGGACACTGAAGCTTTCTTT. It translates to CASSLAVRLTGDTEAFF. Combining the CDR3 with reference TRBV5-1 and TRBJ1-1 gives the whole variable domain KAGVTQTPRYLIKTRGQQVTLSCSPISGHRSVSWYQQTPGQGLQFLFEYFSETQRNKGNFPGRFSGRQFSNSRSEMNVSTLELGDSALYLCASSLAVRLTGDTEAFFGQGTRLTVV.

The chain couples TRBV7-2 to TRBJ2-7, with a possible D match to TRBD1 (6 bases). Germline-derived CDR1 and CDR2 are SGHTA and FQGNSA. Trimming shortened V by 5 bases and J by 3 bases, and 14 bases separated the two germline ends. The CDR3 is 14 residues long. The DNA of the CDR3 is TGTGCCAGCAGCGCACAGGGAGTAAACTACGAGCAGTACTTC. It translates to CASSAQGVNYEQYF.

The V gene is TRBV7-8, the J gene TRBJ1-3, with D possibly matching TRBD1 (5 bases). Trimming removed 1 base at V and 9 bases at J, with 16 bases between. The CDR3 runs to 15 residues. The germline V gene encodes CDR1 SGHVS and CDR2 FQNEAQ. The CDR3 nucleotides read TGTGCCAGCAGCTTAGGAACAGGATTCGGTGGCACCATATATTTT. Translating gives CASSLGTGFGGTIYF.

This clonotype was observed a few times. The V and J genes are TRBV5-5 and TRBJ1-2; D gene ambiguous. Germline V gene sequence: CDR1 SGHKS, CDR2 YYEKEE (reference sequence). This CDR3 is 14 amino acids long. The V end lost 1 base, the J end lost 5 bases, and 12 bases lay between the germline ends. CDR3 DNA sequence: TGTGCCAGCAGCTTGAATTATCCGGGATATGGCTACACCTTC. This translates into CASSLNYPGYGYTF.

This clonotype was seen only a few times. The CDR3 loop reads CSATGGSYGYTF. The CDR3 nucleotides read TGCAGTGCTACAGGGGGCAGCTATGGCTACACCTTC. V is TRBV20-1 and J is TRBJ1-2; 8 bases agree with TRBD1. Germline CDR1 DFQATT, CDR2 SNEGSKA (reference sequence). The CDR3 is 12 residues long. Trimming cost V 4 bases and J 4 bases; bases outside gene matches: 2.

The rearrangement joins TRBV7-2 to TRBJ1-2; D is possibly TRBD1 (6 bases). The CDR3 sequence is 13 residues long. Trimming stripped 3 bases from V and 4 bases from J, with 9 bases between. In germline, CDR1 is SGHTA, CDR2 FQGNSA. The DNA of the CDR3 is TGTGCCAGCAGCTTCGGACAGACCTATGGCTACACCTTC. This encodes CASSFGQTYGYTF.

The J gene is TRBJ2-3, the V gene TRBV5-1, with 10 bases fitting TRBD2. CDR1 and CDR2 from the germline V gene are SGHRS and YFSETQ. V was pared by 5 bases and J by 0 bases, with 18 bases of the junction left unmatched. This CDR3 is built from 20 residues. The CDR3 reads CASSPTGVLAGDPSTDTQYF. The CDR3 DNA follows: TGCGCCAGCAGTCCGACGGGGGTCCTAGCGGGGGACCCTAGCACAGATACGCAGTATTTT. Full variable domain (rest looked up from reference TRBV5-1 and TRBJ2-3): KAGVTQTPRYLIKTRGQQVTLSCSPISGHRSVSWYQQTPGQGLQFLFEYFSETQRNKGNFPGRFSGRQFSNSRSEMNVSTLELGDSALYLCASSPTGVLAGDPSTDTQYFGPGTRLTVL.

The rearrangement links TRBV7-2 to TRBJ1-6; D gene uncertain. The CDR3 spans 14 residues. V lost 1 base, J lost 9 bases, and 10 bases lay in between. Germline CDR1 SGHTA, CDR2 FQGNSA. The CDR3 here is CASSLDGRSSPLHF. The CDR3 DNA reads TGTGCCAGCAGCTTAGATGGTCGGAGTTCACCCCTCCACTTT.

The chain uses TRBV20-1 and TRBJ1-2, with TRBD1 identical over 8 bases. Germline V gives CDR1 DFQATT, CDR2 SNEGSKA (reference sequence). The CDR3 length is 16 residues. Germline trimming cut 0 bases from V and 4 bases from J; bases unmatched to any gene: 10. The CDR3 loop is CSARDSGQGAGYGYTF. CDR3 bases: TGCAGTGCTAGAGATTCAGGGCAGGGGGCGGGCTATGGCTACACCTTC.

The chain uses TRBV6-5 and TRBJ2-1; the D is unclear. The germline gives CDR1 MNHEY, CDR2 SVGAGI. The CDR3 length is 13 residues. Deletions cut 1 base from V and 5 bases from J, with 6 bases between. In DNA form, the CDR3 reads TGTGCCAGCAGTTACTTGTTCGACAATGAGCAGTTCTTC. Translated: CASSYLFDNEQFF.

This clonotype turned up a few times. This rearrangement joins TRBV19 to TRBJ1-2; D not certain. Germline CDR1 and CDR2: LNHDA and SQIVND (reference sequence). Trimming took off 5 bases at V and 8 bases at J, with 12 bases between the two ends. This CDR3 has 12 residues. In DNA, the CDR3 is TGTGCCAGTAGTGGGCCAGGAGGCGGCTACACCTTC. Its protein is CASSGPGGGYTF.